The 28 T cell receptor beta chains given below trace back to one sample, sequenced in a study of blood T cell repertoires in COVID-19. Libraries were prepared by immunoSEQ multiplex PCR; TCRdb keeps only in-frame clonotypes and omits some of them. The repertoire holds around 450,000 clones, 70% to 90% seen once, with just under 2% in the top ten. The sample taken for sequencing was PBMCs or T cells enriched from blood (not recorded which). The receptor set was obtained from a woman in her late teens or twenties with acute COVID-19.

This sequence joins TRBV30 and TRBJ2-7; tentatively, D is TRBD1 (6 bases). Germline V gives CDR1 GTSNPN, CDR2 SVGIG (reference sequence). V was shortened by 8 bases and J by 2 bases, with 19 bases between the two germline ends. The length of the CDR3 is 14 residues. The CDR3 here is CARGATGHPYEQYF. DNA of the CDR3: TGTGCCCGAGGGGCGACAGGACATCCCTACGAGCAGTACTTC.

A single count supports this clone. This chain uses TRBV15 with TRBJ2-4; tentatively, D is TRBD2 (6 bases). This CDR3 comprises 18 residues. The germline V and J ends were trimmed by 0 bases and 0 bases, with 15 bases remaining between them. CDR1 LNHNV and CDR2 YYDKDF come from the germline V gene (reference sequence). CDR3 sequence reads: CATSRDRERLLAKNIQYF. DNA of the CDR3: TGTGCCACCAGCAGAGATCGGGAGCGGCTACTAGCCAAAAACATTCAGTACTTC.

CDR3 in amino acids: CASSLTSPETQYF. The CDR3 DNA sequence: TGTGCCAGCAGCTTGACTAGTCCTGAGACCCAGTACTTC. V is TRBV7-9 and J is TRBJ2-5, with D tentatively TRBD2 (6 bases). V was clipped by 3 bases and J by 5 bases, with 10 bases between them. CDR3 length equals 13 residues. CDR1 and CDR2 from the germline V gene are SEHNR and FQNEAQ (reference sequence).

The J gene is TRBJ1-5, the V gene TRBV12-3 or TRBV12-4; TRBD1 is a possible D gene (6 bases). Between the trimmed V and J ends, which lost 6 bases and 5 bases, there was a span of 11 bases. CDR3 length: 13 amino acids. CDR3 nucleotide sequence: TGTGCCAGCAGCAACAGGGAGTATCAGCCCCAGCATTTT. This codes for CASSNREYQPQHF.

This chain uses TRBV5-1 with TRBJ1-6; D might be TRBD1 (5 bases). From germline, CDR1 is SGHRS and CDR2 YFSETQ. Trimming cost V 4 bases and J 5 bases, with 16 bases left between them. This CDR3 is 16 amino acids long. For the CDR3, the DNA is TGCGCCAGCAGCCCAATCGCCGGGGGGAATAATTCACCCCTCCACTTT. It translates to CASSPIAGGNNSPLHF.

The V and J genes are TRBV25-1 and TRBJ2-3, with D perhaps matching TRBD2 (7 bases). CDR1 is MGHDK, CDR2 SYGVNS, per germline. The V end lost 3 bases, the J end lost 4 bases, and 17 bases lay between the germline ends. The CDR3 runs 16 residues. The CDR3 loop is CASSDFGGASPDTQYF. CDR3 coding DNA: TGTGCCAGCAGTGACTTTGGGGGGGCCTCCCCAGATACGCAGTATTTT.

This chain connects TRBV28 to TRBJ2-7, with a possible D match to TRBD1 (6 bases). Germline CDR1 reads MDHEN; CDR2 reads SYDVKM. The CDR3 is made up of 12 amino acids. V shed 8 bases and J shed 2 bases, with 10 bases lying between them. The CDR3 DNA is TGTGCCAGCCCGGGACACCCCTACGAGCAGTACTTC. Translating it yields CASPGHPYEQYF.

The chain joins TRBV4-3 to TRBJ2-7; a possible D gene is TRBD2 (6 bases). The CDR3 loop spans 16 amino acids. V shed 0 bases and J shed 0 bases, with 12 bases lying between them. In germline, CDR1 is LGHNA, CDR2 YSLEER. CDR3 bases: TGCGCCAGCAGCCAAGATGAAATGGGACTCTCCTACGAGCAGTACTTC. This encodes CASSQDEMGLSYEQYF.

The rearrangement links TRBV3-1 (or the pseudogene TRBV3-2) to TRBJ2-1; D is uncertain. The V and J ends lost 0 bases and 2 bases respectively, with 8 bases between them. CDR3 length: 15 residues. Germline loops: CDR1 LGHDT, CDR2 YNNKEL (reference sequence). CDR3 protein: CASSQDGLTYNEQFF. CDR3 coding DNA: TGTGCCAGCAGCCAAGATGGGCTTACCTACAATGAGCAGTTCTTC.

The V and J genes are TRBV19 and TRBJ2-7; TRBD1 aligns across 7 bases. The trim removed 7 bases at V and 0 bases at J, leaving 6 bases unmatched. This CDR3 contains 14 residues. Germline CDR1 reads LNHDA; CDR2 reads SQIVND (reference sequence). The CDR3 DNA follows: TGTGCCAGTACCAAGGACAGGTTCTCCTACGAGCAGTACTTC. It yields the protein CASTKDRFSYEQYF.

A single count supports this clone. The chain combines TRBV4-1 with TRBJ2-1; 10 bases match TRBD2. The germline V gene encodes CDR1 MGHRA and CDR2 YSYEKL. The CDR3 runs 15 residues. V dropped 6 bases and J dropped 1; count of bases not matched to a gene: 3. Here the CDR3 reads CASRSLAGSYNEQFF. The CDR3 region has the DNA TGCGCCAGCAGGTCACTAGCGGGGTCCTACAATGAGCAGTTCTTC.

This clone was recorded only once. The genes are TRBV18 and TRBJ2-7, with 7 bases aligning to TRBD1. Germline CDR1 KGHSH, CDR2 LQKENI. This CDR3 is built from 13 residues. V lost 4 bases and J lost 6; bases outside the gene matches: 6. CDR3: CASSRTTGREQYF. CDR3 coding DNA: TGTGCCAGCTCACGAACGACAGGGCGCGAGCAGTACTTC.

CDR3 amino acids: CASSSRPELSDEQFF. In DNA form, the CDR3 reads TGTGCCAGCAGCTCGCGGCCGGAGCTTAGCGATGAGCAGTTCTTC. The chain uses TRBV5-5 and TRBJ2-1; tentatively, D is TRBD2 (5 bases). V was trimmed by 3 bases and J by 8 bases, leaving 18 bases between them. This CDR3 region has 15 residues. Germline lookup yields CDR1 SGHKS and CDR2 YYEKEE (reference sequence).

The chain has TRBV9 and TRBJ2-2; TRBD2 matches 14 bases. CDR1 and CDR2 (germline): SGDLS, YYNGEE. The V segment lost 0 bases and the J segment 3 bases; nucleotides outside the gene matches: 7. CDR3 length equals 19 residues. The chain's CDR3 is CASSVGGTSGRIDTGELFF. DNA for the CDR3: TGTGCCAGCAGCGTAGGAGGGACTAGCGGGAGAATAGACACCGGGGAGCTGTTTTTT.

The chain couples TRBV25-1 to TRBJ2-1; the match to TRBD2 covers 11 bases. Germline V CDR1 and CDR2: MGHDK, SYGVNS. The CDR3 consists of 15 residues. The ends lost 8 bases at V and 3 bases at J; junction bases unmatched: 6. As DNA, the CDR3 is TGTGCCAGCGGTTTAACTAGCGGGGGCTACAATGAGCAGTTCTTC. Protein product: CASGLTSGGYNEQFF. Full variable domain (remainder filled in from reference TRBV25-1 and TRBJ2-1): EADIYQTPRYLVIGTGKKITLECSQTMGHDKMYWYQQDPGMELHLIHYSYGVNSTEKGDLSSESTVSRIRTEHFPLTLESARPSHTSQYLCASGLTSGGYNEQFFGPGTRLTVL.

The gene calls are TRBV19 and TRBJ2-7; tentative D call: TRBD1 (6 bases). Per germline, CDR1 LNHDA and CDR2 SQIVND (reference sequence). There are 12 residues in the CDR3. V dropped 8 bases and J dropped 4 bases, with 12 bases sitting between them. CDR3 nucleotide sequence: TGTGCCAGTGCCGGGACACCGTACGAGCAGTACTTC. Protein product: CASAGTPYEQYF.

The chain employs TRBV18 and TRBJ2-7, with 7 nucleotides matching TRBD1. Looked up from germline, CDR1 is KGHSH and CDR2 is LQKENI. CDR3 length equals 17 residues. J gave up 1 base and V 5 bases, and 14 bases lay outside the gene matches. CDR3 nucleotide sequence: TGTGCCAGCTCAGGAACCCACCGGGACAGTAGTTCCTACGAGCAGTACTTC. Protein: CASSGTHRDSSSYEQYF.

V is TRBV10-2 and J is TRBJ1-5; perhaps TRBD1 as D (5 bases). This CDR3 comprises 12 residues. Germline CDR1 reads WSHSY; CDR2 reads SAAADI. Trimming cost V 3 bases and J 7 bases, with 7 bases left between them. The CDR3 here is CASSDGGQPQHF. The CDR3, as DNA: TGCGCCAGCAGTGACGGGGGGCAGCCCCAGCATTTT.

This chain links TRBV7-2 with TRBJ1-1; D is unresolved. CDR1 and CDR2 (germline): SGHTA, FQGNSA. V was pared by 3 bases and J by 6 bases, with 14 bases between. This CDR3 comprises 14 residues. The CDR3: CASSFLGLTSEAFF. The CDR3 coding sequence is TGTGCCAGCAGCTTTCTGGGCCTGACGTCTGAAGCTTTCTTT. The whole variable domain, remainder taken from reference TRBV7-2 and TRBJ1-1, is GAGVSQSPSNKVTEKGKDVELRCDPISGHTALYWYRQSLGQGLEFLIYFQGNSAPDKSGLPSDRFSAERTGGSVSTLTIQRTQQEDSAVYLCASSFLGLTSEAFFGQGTRLTVV.

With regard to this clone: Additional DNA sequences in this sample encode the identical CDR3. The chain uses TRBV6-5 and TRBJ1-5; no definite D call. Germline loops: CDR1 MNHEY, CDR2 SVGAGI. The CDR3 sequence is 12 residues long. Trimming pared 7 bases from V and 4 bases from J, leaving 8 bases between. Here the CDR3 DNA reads TGTGCCAGCAATCGGGGAAATCAGCCCCAGCATTTT. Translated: CASNRGNQPQHF.

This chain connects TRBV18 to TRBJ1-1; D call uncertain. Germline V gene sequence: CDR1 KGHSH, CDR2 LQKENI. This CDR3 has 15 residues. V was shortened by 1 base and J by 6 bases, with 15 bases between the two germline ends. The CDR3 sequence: CASSPLETSEAEAFF. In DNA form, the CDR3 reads TGTGCCAGCTCACCACTTGAGACGTCGGAGGCTGAAGCTTTCTTT.

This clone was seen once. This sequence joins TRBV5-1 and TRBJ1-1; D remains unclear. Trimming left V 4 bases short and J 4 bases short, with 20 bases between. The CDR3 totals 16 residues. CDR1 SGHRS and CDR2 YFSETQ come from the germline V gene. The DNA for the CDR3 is TGCGCCAGCAGCCCACTCACATCTGGCCGGGGCACTGAAGCTTTCTTT. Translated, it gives CASSPLTSGRGTEAFF.

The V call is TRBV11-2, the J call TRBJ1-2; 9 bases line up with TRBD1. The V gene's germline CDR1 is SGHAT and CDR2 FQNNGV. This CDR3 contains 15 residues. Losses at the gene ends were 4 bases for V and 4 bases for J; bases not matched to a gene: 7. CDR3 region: CASSSRDRAAYGYTF. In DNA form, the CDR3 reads TGTGCCAGCAGCTCTCGGGACAGGGCAGCCTATGGCTACACCTTC.

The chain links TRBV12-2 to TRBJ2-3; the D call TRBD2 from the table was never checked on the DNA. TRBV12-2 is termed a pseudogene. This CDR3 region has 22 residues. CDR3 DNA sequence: TGTGCAAGTCGCTTAGCGTTTTTTGGTGGTAGCGGGGGCCGATTCTGCACAGATACGCAGTATTTT. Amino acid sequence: CASRLAFFGGSGGRFCTDTQYF.

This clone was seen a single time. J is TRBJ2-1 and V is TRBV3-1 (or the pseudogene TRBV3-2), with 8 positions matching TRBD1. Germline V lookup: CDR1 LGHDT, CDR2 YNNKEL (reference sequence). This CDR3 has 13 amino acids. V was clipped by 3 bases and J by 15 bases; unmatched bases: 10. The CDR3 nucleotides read TGTGCCAGCAGCCAGAACGGACAGGGAGGAATGTTCTTC. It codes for CASSQNGQGGMFF.

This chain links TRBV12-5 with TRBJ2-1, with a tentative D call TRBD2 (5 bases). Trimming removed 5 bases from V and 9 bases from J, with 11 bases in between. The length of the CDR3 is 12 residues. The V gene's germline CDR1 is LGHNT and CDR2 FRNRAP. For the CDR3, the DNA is TGTGCTAGTGGTACGGACTTGGCTGAGCAGTTCTTC. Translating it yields CASGTDLAEQFF.

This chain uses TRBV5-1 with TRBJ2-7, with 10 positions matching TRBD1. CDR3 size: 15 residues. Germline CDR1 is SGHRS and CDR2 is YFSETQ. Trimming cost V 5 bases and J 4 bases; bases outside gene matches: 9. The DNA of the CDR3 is TGCGCCAGCAGACTGGAGTCGGACAGGGGGTACGAGCAGTACTTC. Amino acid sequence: CASRLESDRGYEQYF. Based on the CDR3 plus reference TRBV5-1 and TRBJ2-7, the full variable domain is KAGVTQTPRYLIKTRGQQVTLSCSPISGHRSVSWYQQTPGQGLQFLFEYFSETQRNKGNFPGRFSGRQFSNSRSEMNVSTLELGDSALYLCASRLESDRGYEQYFGPGTRLTVT.

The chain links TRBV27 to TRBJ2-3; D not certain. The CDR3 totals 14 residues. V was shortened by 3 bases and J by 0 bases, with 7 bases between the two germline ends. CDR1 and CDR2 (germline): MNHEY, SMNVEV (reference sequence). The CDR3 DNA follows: TGTGCCAGCAGTTTTCGGTTTAGCACAGATACGCAGTATTTT. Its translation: CASSFRFSTDTQYF.